These 24 T cell receptor beta chains were sequenced from one sample in a study of blood T cell dynamics during melanoma immunotherapy. The method was immunoSEQ multiplex PCR; TCRdb's version includes in-frame clones alone and lacks a portion of them. The sample has 5,500 to 6,500 clones; approximately 90% are singletons. Time point denoted: pre-treatment baseline. The sequenced sample was blood, obtained from a patient treated with checkpoint blockade. The receptors here all came from a human donor with melanoma.

This clone came up once. The chain recombines TRBV20-1 with TRBJ2-1; possibly TRBD2 for D (5 bases). Germline V lookup: CDR1 DFQATT, CDR2 SNEGSKA (reference sequence). This CDR3 spans 11 amino acids. The V gene lost 6 bases and the J gene lost 9 bases, with 12 bases spanning the gap. CDR3 DNA: TGCAGTGCCCTGGGGAGAGCTGAGCAGTTCTTC. Protein sequence: CSALGRAEQFF.

This clone was detected only once. V usage is TRBV30 and J usage is TRBJ1-6; D not resolved. The germline V gene has CDR1 GTSNPN and CDR2 SVGIG (reference sequence). The length of the CDR3 is 13 residues. V lost 4 bases and J 9 bases, leaving 13 bases between the germline ends. The CDR3 loop is CAWISVMGSPLHF. The CDR3 DNA follows: TGTGCCTGGATTTCGGTAATGGGTTCACCCCTCCACTTT.

V gene TRBV27 combines with J gene TRBJ2-3; tentative D call: TRBD2 (5 bases). Germline values: CDR1 MNHEY, CDR2 SMNVEV (reference sequence). The CDR3 totals 15 residues. V was clipped by 4 bases and J by 4 bases, with 15 bases between them. Written as DNA, the CDR3 is TGTGCCAGCAGTTCCCCCCCCAGCGGATCAGATACGCAGTATTTT. It is translated as CASSSPPSGSDTQYF.

This chain joins TRBV11-3 and TRBJ2-5; TRBD1 agrees at 7 bases. Per germline, CDR1 SGHNT and CDR2 YENEEA. After removal of 5 bases from V and 2 bases from J, the junction contained 8 bases not matched to a gene. This CDR3 spans 15 amino acids. In DNA form, the CDR3 reads TGTGCCAGCAGCCCACGGACAGGCGTTCAAGAGACCCAGTACTTC. This encodes CASSPRTGVQETQYF.

The rearrangement uses TRBV7-8 and TRBJ2-1, with D unclear. V lost 1 base and J 2 bases, leaving 9 bases between the germline ends. Germline CDR1 is SGHVS and CDR2 is FQNEAQ. CDR3 size: 15 residues. The CDR3: CASSLVVAPYNEQFF. The CDR3 region has the DNA TGTGCCAGCAGCTTAGTGGTAGCCCCCTACAATGAGCAGTTCTTC.

The rearrangement joins TRBV7-2 to TRBJ2-5, with TRBD2 identical over 7 bases. V dropped 4 bases and J dropped 5; count of bases not matched to a gene: 10. This CDR3 contains 15 residues. CDR1 SGHTA and CDR2 FQGNSA come from the germline V gene. The CDR3: CASSSGWRESETQYF. The CDR3 DNA sequence: TGTGCCAGCAGCTCAGGGTGGCGGGAGTCGGAGACCCAGTACTTC.

The genes are TRBV5-4 and TRBJ2-3, with D hard to call. CDR3 length equals 15 residues. The V end lost 1 base, the J end lost 0 bases, and 9 bases lay between the germline ends. The germline V gene has CDR1 SGHNT and CDR2 YYREEE (reference sequence). This CDR3 is CASSLRLTSTDTQYF. The CDR3 region has the DNA TGTGCCAGCAGCTTGCGGCTTACTAGCACAGATACGCAGTATTTT.

CDR3: CATSIRLGEETQYF. In nucleotides, the CDR3 is TGTGCCACCAGCATCCGACTAGGGGAAGAGACCCAGTACTTC. The chain is built from TRBV15 and TRBJ2-5; D may be TRBD2 (6 bases). V was cut by 4 bases and J by 3 bases, with 12 bases left in between. Germline V gives CDR1 LNHNV, CDR2 YYDKDF (reference sequence). The CDR3 covers 14 residues.

V usage is TRBV28 and J usage is TRBJ1-4; TRBD1 might be the D (5 bases). The CDR3 is 16 residues long. The V gene's germline CDR1 is MDHEN and CDR2 SYDVKM. Trimming removed 3 bases from V and 11 bases from J, with 22 bases in between. CDR3 residues: CASSFQETARARKLFF. CDR3 nucleotide sequence: TGTGCCAGCAGTTTTCAGGAGACAGCAAGGGCTCGGAAACTGTTTTTT.

V usage is TRBV6-6 and J usage is TRBJ2-7; a possible D gene is TRBD2 (6 bases). The length of the CDR3 is 12 residues. CDR1 is MNHNY, CDR2 SVGAGI, per germline (reference sequence). V lost 5 bases, J lost 11 bases, and 16 bases lay in between. For the CDR3, the DNA is TGTGCCAGCAGTGAGGGACTCACGAGGGAGTACTTC. Translating gives CASSEGLTREYF.

The gene calls are TRBV19 and TRBJ2-1; D might be TRBD2 (5 bases). The V end was cut by 5 bases, the J end by 4 bases, with 15 bases between. Germline assignment: CDR1 LNHDA and CDR2 SQIVND (reference sequence). This CDR3 region has 15 residues. CDR3 bases: TGTGCCAGTAGTCCCCGAGGGCGGGTGTACAATGAGCAGTTCTTC. Residues: CASSPRGRVYNEQFF.

J is TRBJ2-3 and V is TRBV6-1; no definite D call. V dropped 6 bases and J dropped 2 bases, with 9 bases sitting between them. Germline lookup yields CDR1 MNHNS and CDR2 SASEGT. The CDR3 totals 13 residues. The CDR3 sequence: CASRRYPTDTQYF. The CDR3 DNA reads as TGTGCCAGCAGGAGGTACCCCACAGATACGCAGTATTTT.

The genes are TRBV7-9 and TRBJ1-2, with a weak D call TRBD1 (6 bases). The CDR3 is 16 amino acids. Germline CDR1 SEHNR, CDR2 FQNEAQ (reference sequence). Trimming took 3 bases from V and 6 from J, leaving 20 bases between them. The CDR3 DNA is TGTGCCAGCAGCTTCCAGGGGACTCGACGGCCCGATGGCTACACCTTC. Translating it yields CASSFQGTRRPDGYTF.

V gene TRBV2 combines with J gene TRBJ2-7; possibly TRBD2 for D (6 bases). CDR1 is SNHLY, CDR2 FYNNEI, per germline. This CDR3 contains 15 residues. V was pared by 3 bases and J by 0 bases, with 12 bases between. The CDR3 loop is CASSDMRGRSYEQYF. The CDR3 bases are TGTGCCAGCAGTGACATGCGGGGCCGCTCCTACGAGCAGTACTTC.

On this clone: An end of the junction does not agree with germline; a read error may underlie this. The chain joins TRBV27 to TRBJ2-2, with D tentatively TRBD1 or TRBD2 (5 bases each). Germline V CDR1 and CDR2: MNHEY, SMNVEV (reference sequence). This CDR3 has 16 amino acids. CDR3 loop: CASRLSEGLGTGELFF. Here the CDR3 DNA reads TGTGCCAGCAGATTATCCGAGGGGCTGGGGACCGGGGAGCTGTTTTTT.

The rearrangement links TRBV29-1 to TRBJ2-5; no definite D call. The CDR3 spans 10 residues. The germline V gene has CDR1 SQVTM and CDR2 ANQGSEA. V shed 8 bases and J shed 2 bases, with 6 bases lying between them. CDR3 sequence reads: CSSLQETQYF. CDR3 bases: TGCAGCTCCCTGCAAGAGACCCAGTACTTC.

The count of this clone is one. The CDR3 DNA reads as TGTGCCACCAGCAGCATCAGCCGTGGGGAAAAACTGTTTTTT. It encodes CATSSISRGEKLFF. This chain joins TRBV15 and TRBJ1-4; D unresolved. There are 14 residues in the CDR3. The V gene lost 3 bases and the J gene lost 8 bases, with 13 bases spanning the gap. Germline CDR1 is LNHNV and CDR2 is YYDKDF (reference sequence).

This sequence joins TRBV9 and TRBJ1-1; tentatively, D is TRBD1 (6 bases). Trimming shortened V by 0 bases and J by 3 bases, and 15 bases separated the two germline ends. This CDR3 has 16 residues. Germline V gene lookup returns CDR1 SGDLS and CDR2 YYNGEE. Here the CDR3 reads CASSVDRTASYTEAFF. The CDR3 DNA follows: TGTGCCAGCAGCGTAGACAGGACAGCGAGTTACACTGAAGCTTTCTTT.

This clone was seen a few times. CDR3 DNA: TGTGCCAGCAGCCAAGTTGGACAGCTTGGAAAACTGTTTTTT. It codes for CASSQVGQLGKLFF. The chain carries TRBV14 and TRBJ1-4; D is possibly TRBD1 (6 bases). The CDR3 consists of 14 residues. With 1 base removed from V and 10 bases from J, the gap between germline ends came to 13 bases. Germline lookup yields CDR1 SGHDN and CDR2 FVKESK.

The chain uses TRBV15 and TRBJ1-2; no clear D. The V end lost 0 bases, the J end lost 0 bases, and 8 bases lay between the germline ends. Germline loops: CDR1 LNHNV, CDR2 YYDKDF (reference sequence). This CDR3 has 15 amino acids. For the CDR3, the DNA is TGTGCCACCAGCAGAGAATCCTTACCTAACTATGGCTACACCTTC. Protein product: CATSRESLPNYGYTF.

The J gene is TRBJ2-1, the V gene TRBV30, with 7 bases that match TRBD1. Unmatched junction bases numbered 6, after V lost 0 bases and J lost 10 bases. Germline-derived CDR1 and CDR2 are GTSNPN and SVGIG (reference sequence). The CDR3 is 13 residues long. The chain's CDR3 is CAWSVRQGREQFF. The CDR3 DNA reads as TGTGCCTGGAGTGTTCGACAGGGTCGAGAGCAGTTCTTC. Full variable domain (remainder filled in from reference TRBV30 and TRBJ2-1): SQTIHQWPATLVQPVGSPLSLECTVEGTSNPNLYWYRQAAGRGLQLLFYSVGIGQISSEVPQNLSASRPQDRQFILSSKKLLLSDSGFYLCAWSVRQGREQFFGPGTRLTVL.

The CDR3 loop reads CASSLARGGEQYF. DNA for the CDR3: TGTGCCAGCAGCTTAGCCAGGGGGGGAGAGCAGTACTTC. The rearrangement uses TRBV7-2 and TRBJ2-7; possibly TRBD1 or TRBD2 for D (7 bases each). CDR1 SGHTA and CDR2 FQGNSA come from the germline V gene. CDR3 size: 13 residues. Trimming pared 0 bases from V and 7 bases from J, leaving 10 bases between.

The chain joins TRBV9 to TRBJ2-1; no clear D gene. The ends were cut back, 7 bases at V and 2 bases at J, with 10 bases in the middle. The germline V gene has CDR1 SGDLS and CDR2 YYNGEE. The CDR3 spans 13 residues. CDR3 in DNA: TGTGCCAGCTCTGGGCCCACCTACAATGAGCAGTTCTTC. Translating it yields CASSGPTYNEQFF.

This clone has just one count. This sequence joins TRBV9 and TRBJ2-1; D gene ambiguous. This CDR3 spans 16 amino acids. Between the trimmed V and J ends, which lost 0 bases and 6 bases, there was a span of 16 bases. Looked up from germline, CDR1 is SGDLS and CDR2 is YYNGEE. CDR3 bases: TGTGCCAGCAGCGTAGGCCCCCCTCGCCTTAGCAATGAGCAGTTCTTC. Translating it yields CASSVGPPRLSNEQFF. The variable domain in full, completed from reference TRBV9 and TRBJ2-1, reads DSGVTQTPKHLITATGQRVTLRCSPRSGDLSVYWYQQSLDQGLQFLIQYYNGEERAKGNILERFSAQQFPDLHSELNLSSLELGDSALYFCASSVGPPRLSNEQFFGPGTRLTVL.